This T cell receptor beta chain was retrieved from a study of beta chain features in type 1 diabetes. Overall study results and limits: The analysis here could not establish whether HLA type shapes TCRB rearrangement.

cDNA synthesis used the whole RNA isolate, giving expressed TCRB sequences. Method: immunoSEQ multiplex PCR; TCRdb's copy keeps in-frame clones and lacks some. The table shows 160,000 or so clones, with around 10% occurring only once. This clone came up a few times. Its matching antigen is unknown. A far bigger clonotype differs at one base, so this is likely a read error. CDR1 GTSNPN and CDR2 SVGIG come from the germline V gene (reference sequence). The germline V and J ends were trimmed by 3 bases and 3 bases, with 3 bases remaining between them. This CDR3 is built from 11 residues. The chain uses TRBV30 and TRBJ2-1; D is unclear. What was sequenced was central memory CD4+ T cells from blood. This clonotype was sampled from a man aged 18 to 35 in good health. CDR3 amino acids: CAWRGYNEQFF. The CDR3 nucleotides read TGTGCCTGGAGGGGCTACAATGAGCAGTTCTTC.